This entry is about one TCR beta chain. The record originates from a study of T cell clones after liver transplantation. Germline CDR1 GTSNPN, CDR2 SVGIG (reference sequence). This CDR3 comprises 13 residues. Trimming stripped 1 base from V and 13 bases from J, with 19 bases between. Clones were sequenced by immunoSEQ multiplex PCR, and TCRdb holds only the in-frame ones, with some missing. The data hold approximately 50,000 clones, with approximately 71% observed a single time. The chain couples TRBV30 to TRBJ1-2, with a possible D match to TRBD1 (5 bases). The source is a human patient who received a liver transplant. The graft donor may have given rise to some T cells. Here the sequenced sample was CD4+ T cells from blood, taken around 54 months after liver transplant. For the CDR3, the DNA is TGTGCCTGGAGTGAAATAATCCGGGACTGGGGCACCTTC. Protein: CAWSEIIRDWGTF.